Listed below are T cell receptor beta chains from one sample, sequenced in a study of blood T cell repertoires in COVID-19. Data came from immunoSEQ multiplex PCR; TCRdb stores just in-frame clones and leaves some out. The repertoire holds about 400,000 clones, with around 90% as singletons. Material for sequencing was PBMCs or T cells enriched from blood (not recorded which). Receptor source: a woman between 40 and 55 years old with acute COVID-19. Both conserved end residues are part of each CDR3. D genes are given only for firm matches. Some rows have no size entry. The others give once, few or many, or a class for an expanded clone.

CAIRTQGLGTEAFF,TGTGCCATCAGAACACAGGGTCTGGGCACTGAAGCTTTCTTT,NA,TRBV10-3,NA,TRBJ1-1
CSASTWTGDQPQHF,TGCAGTGCCAGTACTTGGACAGGGGATCAGCCCCAGCATTTT,NA,TRBV20-1,TRBD1,TRBJ1-5
CASKARTENSPLHF,TGCGCCAGCAAGGCGAGGACAGAAAATTCACCCCTCCACTTT,NA,TRBV5-1,NA,TRBJ1-6
CASSYSNLRSEAFF,TGTGCCAGCAGTTACTCGAACTTGCGATCTGAAGCTTTCTTT,NA,TRBV6-2/TRBV6-3,NA,TRBJ1-1
CACRSGGGTDTQYF,TGTGCCTGTAGAAGCGGGGGCGGCACAGATACGCAGTATTTT,NA,TRBV30,TRBD2,TRBJ2-3
CASSPGLAVSGANVLTF,TGTGCCAGCAGCCCGGGGCTAGCGGTCTCTGGGGCCAACGTCCTGACTTTC,NA,TRBV7-9,TRBD2,TRBJ2-6
CASSTPQTMLSSGNTIYF,TGTGCCAGCAGCACCCCCCAGACAATGCTTTCCTCGGGAAACACCATATATTTT,NA,TRBV5-8,NA,TRBJ1-3
CASSPTGALNTEAFF,TGTGCCAGCAGCCCGACAGGGGCACTGAACACTGAAGCTTTCTTT,few,TRBV14,TRBD1,TRBJ1-1
CASMNRGFGYTF,TGTGCCAGTATGAATCGCGGGTTTGGCTACACCTTC,once,TRBV19,NA,TRBJ1-2
CASSLARETQYF,TGCGCCAGCAGCTTGGCCAGGGAGACCCAGTACTTC,NA,TRBV5-1,NA,TRBJ2-5
CASSQDNPTIAGGGELFF,TGCGCCAGCAGCCAAGATAACCCGACTATCGCGGGGGGCGGGGAGCTGTTTTTT,NA,TRBV4-1,TRBD2,TRBJ2-2
CASSSDRGADTQYF,TGTGCCAGCAGCTCTGACAGGGGAGCCGATACGCAGTATTTT,NA,TRBV5-6,TRBD1,TRBJ2-3
CASSTKLNTEAFF,TGTGCCAGCAGTACAAAGTTGAACACTGAAGCTTTCTTT,NA,TRBV6-5,NA,TRBJ1-1
CASSYDDRAYEQYF,TGTGCCAGCAGTTACGACGACAGGGCCTACGAGCAGTACTTC,once,TRBV6-6,TRBD1,TRBJ2-7
CASSPLGVATNEKLFF,TGTGCCAGCTCACCACTAGGGGTTGCAACTAATGAAAAACTGTTTTTT,NA,TRBV18,NA,TRBJ1-4
CASSEASGTEAFF,TGTGCCAGCAGTGAGGCCTCGGGCACTGAAGCTTTCTTT,NA,TRBV2,NA,TRBJ1-1
CASKRGSYEQYF,TGTGCCAGCAAACGGGGATCCTACGAGCAGTACTTC,many,TRBV2,NA,TRBJ2-7
CASSPRTENTEAFF,TGTGCCAGCAGCCCTAGGACAGAGAACACTGAAGCTTTCTTT,NA,TRBV7-8,NA,TRBJ1-1
CSAGQGGGYTF,TGCAGCGCTGGACAGGGAGGCGGCTACACCTTC,NA,TRBV29-1,TRBD1,TRBJ1-2
CASSAGQNSNQPQHF,TGTGCCAGCAGCGCCGGACAGAATAGCAATCAGCCCCAGCATTTT,NA,TRBV4-2,NA,TRBJ1-5
CAIAGGRNHGNTIYF,TGTGCCATCGCGGGTGGGAGAAACCATGGAAACACCATATATTTT,NA,TRBV10-3,NA,TRBJ1-3
CASSTGQGVQTQYF,TGTGCCAGTAGTACCGGACAGGGGGTACAGACCCAGTACTTC,once,TRBV19,TRBD1,TRBJ2-5
CASRSPDNDDNEQFF,TGTGCCAGCAGATCCCCGGACAATGACGACAATGAGCAGTTCTTC,NA,TRBV7-9,NA,TRBJ2-1
CASTQGAYGNTIYF,TGTGCCAGTACCCAGGGGGCATATGGAAACACCATATATTTT,NA,TRBV19,TRBD1,TRBJ1-3
CASSATGRGGQFF,TGTGCCAGTAGTGCGACAGGACGGGGGGGTCAGTTCTTC,NA,TRBV19,TRBD2,TRBJ2-1
CASSYSRGNYGYTF,TGTGCCAGCAGCTATAGCCGGGGGAACTATGGCTACACCTTC,NA,TRBV6-6,NA,TRBJ1-2
CASRPQGVSNTIYF,TGTGCCAGCAGGCCCCAGGGGGTATCAAACACCATATATTTT,few,TRBV14,TRBD1,TRBJ1-3
CASSQERVWGKNIQYF,TGTGCCAGCAGCCAAGAGAGGGTATGGGGCAAAAACATTCAGTACTTC,NA,TRBV14,NA,TRBJ2-4
CASSPGTDPANYGYTF,TGTGCCAGCAGCCCGGGGACAGATCCAGCTAACTATGGCTACACCTTC,NA,TRBV5-8,TRBD1,TRBJ1-2
CASLAGDTDTQYF,TGTGCCAGCTTAGCGGGGGATACAGATACGCAGTATTTT,NA,TRBV19,TRBD2,TRBJ2-3
CASRRTGADTQYF,TGTGCCAGCAGGCGAACAGGGGCGGATACGCAGTATTTT,once,TRBV2,TRBD1,TRBJ2-3
CASSLAQGRDEKLFF,TGTGCCAGCAGCTTAGCGCAGGGGCGTGATGAAAAACTGTTTTTT,NA,TRBV7-6,NA,TRBJ1-4
CASSVEAGRGNTIYF,TGTGCCAGCAGCGTAGAGGCAGGCCGGGGAAACACCATATATTTT,few,TRBV9,NA,TRBJ1-3
CASSMTTALGQPQHF,TGTGCCAGTAGTATGACGACAGCTCTAGGACAGCCCCAGCATTTT,NA,TRBV19,NA,TRBJ1-5
CASRRQALNTEAFF,TGTGCCAGCAGGCGACAGGCTTTGAACACTGAAGCTTTCTTT,NA,TRBV6-5,NA,TRBJ1-1
CASSLLTGVVTKNIQYF,TGTGCCAGCAGCCTACTCACAGGGGTTGTAACCAAAAACATTCAGTACTTC,NA,TRBV7-9,TRBD1,TRBJ2-4
CATQGGAPSYEQYF,TGTGCCACCCAAGGCGGGGCCCCCTCCTACGAGCAGTACTTC,NA,TRBV24-1,NA,TRBJ2-7
CAISRTGGQETQYF,TGTGCCATCAGTCGAACAGGAGGGCAAGAGACCCAGTACTTC,NA,TRBV10-3,NA,TRBJ2-5
CASSPSGGQPQHF,TGTGCCAGCAGTCCCTCGGGAGGTCAGCCCCAGCATTTT,few,TRBV12-3/TRBV12-4,NA,TRBJ1-5
CASSRQGLNSPLHF,TGTGCCAGCAGCCGACAGGGACTGAATTCACCCCTCCACTTT,NA,TRBV5-4,TRBD1,TRBJ1-6
CASSPNSPGQFDHEKLFF,TGTGCCAGCTCACCGAATTCTCCGGGACAGTTTGATCATGAAAAACTGTTTTTT,NA,TRBV18,TRBD1,TRBJ1-4
CASSLGRGANNEQFF,TGTGCCAGCAGCTTGGGGAGGGGTGCGAACAATGAGCAGTTCTTC,NA,TRBV5-4,NA,TRBJ2-1
CASSLASAKSTDTQYF,TGCGCCAGCAGCTTGGCCTCTGCGAAAAGCACAGATACGCAGTATTTT,NA,TRBV5-1,NA,TRBJ2-3
CASSMWGTNTEAFF,TGTGCCAGTAGTATGTGGGGCACCAACACTGAAGCTTTCTTT,NA,TRBV19,NA,TRBJ1-1
CASSPHLGEGTEAFF,TGTGCCAGCAGCCCCCACCTAGGGGAGGGCACTGAAGCTTTCTTT,NA,TRBV9,NA,TRBJ1-1
CASLEQGVGSGYTF,TGCGCCAGCCTCGAACAGGGGGTAGGGAGTGGCTACACCTTC,NA,TRBV10-2,TRBD1,TRBJ1-2
CSVAGGVYNEQFF,TGCAGCGTTGCAGGGGGCGTCTACAATGAGCAGTTCTTC,NA,TRBV29-1,TRBD1,TRBJ2-1
CASSLGLAGYNEQFF,TGTGCCAGCAGCCTGGGACTAGCGGGGTACAATGAGCAGTTCTTC,NA,TRBV6-5,TRBD2,TRBJ2-1
CASSLWSYEQYF,TGTGCCAGCAGTTTGTGGAGCTACGAGCAGTACTTC,many,TRBV28,NA,TRBJ2-7
CSVRDSTEAFF,TGCAGCGTACGGGACAGCACTGAAGCTTTCTTT,NA,TRBV29-1,TRBD1,TRBJ1-1
CASSLVPGQMNTEAFF,TGTGCCAGCAGCTTAGTTCCGGGACAGATGAACACTGAAGCTTTCTTT,NA,TRBV11-2,TRBD1,TRBJ1-1
CASSWLGAYEQYF,TGTGCCAGCAGTTGGCTGGGAGCCTACGAGCAGTACTTC,NA,TRBV12-3/TRBV12-4,NA,TRBJ2-7
CAWTGVNYGYTF,TGTGCCTGGACCGGGGTAAACTATGGCTACACCTTC,NA,TRBV30,NA,TRBJ1-2
CASSKARGLNTEAFF,TGTGCCAGCAGCAAAGCACGGGGATTGAACACTGAAGCTTTCTTT,NA,TRBV11-2,NA,TRBJ1-1